One sample yielded the 9 T cell receptor beta chains listed below, sequenced in a study of graft-versus-host responses after intestinal transplantation. Their antigens remain unidentified. Measured with immunoSEQ multiplex PCR; TCRdb has only the in-frame clones, and not every one. The sample has 85,000 to 90,000 clones; around nine tenths are singletons. Sample: unstimulated CD4+ T cells sorted from spleen or lymph node cells, taken before intestinal transplant. The receptors originated from a human donor who received an intestinal transplant.

This clone was picked up one time. This sequence joins TRBV5-6 and TRBJ2-1, with no clear D. Germline V CDR1 and CDR2: SGHDT, YYEEEE. This CDR3 has 15 amino acids. The germline V and J ends were trimmed by 1 base and 0 bases, with 8 bases remaining between them. The CDR3 DNA reads as TGTGCCAGCAGCTTGCCCTCTAGCTCCTACAATGAGCAGTTCTTC. Its protein is CASSLPSSSYNEQFF.

This sequence joins TRBV5-1 and TRBJ2-7; TRBD2 matches 13 bases. Per germline, CDR1 SGHRS and CDR2 YFSETQ. The CDR3 contains 14 residues. V trimming: 4 bases; J trimming: 7 bases; junction bases outside the gene matches: 5. The CDR3 reads CASSPTSGGREQYF. The CDR3 DNA is TGCGCCAGCAGCCCGACTAGCGGGGGGCGGGAGCAGTACTTC.

Here the CDR3 DNA reads TGTGCCAGCAGCCTGGGACTAGCGGGAGTAGATACGCAGTATTTT. Its protein is CASSLGLAGVDTQYF. The J gene is TRBJ2-3, the V gene TRBV6-6, with 14 bases lining up with TRBD2. Germline lookup yields CDR1 MNHNY and CDR2 SVGAGI (reference sequence). The V and J ends lost 6 bases and 5 bases, in that order; junction bases with no gene match: 4. The CDR3 contains 15 residues.

This clone was recorded only once. The chain recombines TRBV25-1 with TRBJ2-1; possible D gene TRBD2, 6 bases. Germline values: CDR1 MGHDK, CDR2 SYGVNS. The V gene lost 5 bases and the J gene lost 3 bases, with 14 bases spanning the gap. The CDR3 contains 15 residues. Written as DNA, the CDR3 is TGTGCCAGCAGTACTCCGGGAGAGAACTACAATGAGCAGTTCTTC. Encoded protein: CASSTPGENYNEQFF.

The rearrangement links TRBV5-1 to TRBJ2-3, with no clear D. V dropped 7 bases and J dropped 6 bases, with 21 bases sitting between them. In germline, CDR1 is SGHRS, CDR2 YFSETQ. The CDR3 is 15 residues long. CDR3 sequence reads: CASSMVGQSKDTQYF. CDR3 sequence (DNA): TGCGCCAGCTCAATGGTGGGCCAGTCCAAGGATACGCAGTATTTT.

The genes are TRBV10-1 and TRBJ2-1; 13 bases are a match to TRBD2. V trimming: 4 bases; J trimming: 7 bases; junction bases outside the gene matches: 4. The CDR3 runs 15 residues. Germline V CDR1 and CDR2: WNHNN, SYGVQD (reference sequence). Here the CDR3 reads CASSGRTSGRNEQFF. DNA of the CDR3: TGCGCCAGCAGTGGGAGGACTAGCGGGAGAAATGAGCAGTTCTTC.

This chain joins TRBV2 and TRBJ1-5; possibly TRBD1 for D (5 bases). The V gene lost 4 bases and the J gene lost 4 bases, with 8 bases spanning the gap. CDR1 and CDR2 (germline): SNHLY, FYNNEI. CDR3 length equals 13 residues. CDR3 protein: CASSVDRNQPQHF. CDR3 in DNA: TGTGCCAGCAGTGTAGACAGAAATCAGCCCCAGCATTTT.

DNA of the CDR3: TGTGCCAGCAGGCCTGAGGGACAGTCAAATCAGCCCCAGCATTTT. Translated: CASRPEGQSNQPQHF. J is TRBJ1-5 and V is TRBV6-5, with 7 bases fitting TRBD1. There are 15 residues in the CDR3. The J segment lost 4 bases and the V segment lost 6 bases, leaving 9 bases of the junction unmatched. The germline gives CDR1 MNHEY, CDR2 SVGAGI.

The chain recombines TRBV18 with TRBJ2-5, with a weak D call TRBD2 (5 bases). The J call is in doubt because the DNA end fits TRBJ2-7 better. This CDR3 comprises 14 residues. The germline CDR1 and CDR2 sequences are KGHSH and LQKENI. The CDR3 nucleotides read TGTGCCAGCTCACCTTCGCCCCCCGGGGACGAGCAGTACTTC. Its protein is CASSPSPPGDEQYF.